A selection of T cell receptor beta chains follows, all from one sample in a study of OX40 agonist ivuxolimab in advanced cancers. Method: immunoSEQ multiplex PCR; TCRdb's copy keeps in-frame clones and lacks some. The sample lists about 69,000 clones, more than 80% occurring once. This specimen consisted of CD4+ or CD8+ T cells sorted from blood, obtained in a trial of the OX40 agonist ivuxolimab. Source of these receptors: an adult with an advanced solid tumor such as melanoma, head and neck, liver or kidney cancer. Each CDR3 is given with its conserved first and last residue. A D gene is named only where the DNA matches it firmly. Clone sizes are given selectively: once, few, many, or a class where the clone is expanded.

V gene	CDR3 length	J gene	clone size	D gene	CDR3 DNA	CDR3 protein
TRBV14	13	TRBJ2-2	once	TRBD1	TGTGCCAGCAGCCCTACAGGGGCCGGGGAGCTGTTTTTT	CASSPTGAGELFF
TRBV27	13	TRBJ2-7	.	.	TGTGCCAGCAGTGCCCTAGCCCTCTACGAGCAGTACTTC	CASSALALYEQYF
TRBV27	15	TRBJ1-2	.	TRBD1	TGTGCCAGCAGTACGTTGGGGACAGTCAACTATGGCTACACCTTC	CASSTLGTVNYGYTF
TRBV7-8	20	TRBJ2-1	once	.	TGTGCCAGCAGCTCGCAACCCCCGGGGACTGTTCCCCTCAACTACAATGAGCAGTTCTTC	CASSSQPPGTVPLNYNEQFF
TRBV30	13	TRBJ1-1	.	.	TGTGCCTGGAGTGTAGGGGTGAACACTGAAGCTTTCTTT	CAWSVGVNTEAFF
TRBV7-6	14	TRBJ2-2	.	.	TGTGCCAGCAGCTTACCCACTAACACCGGGGAGCTGTTTTTT	CASSLPTNTGELFF
TRBV27	15	TRBJ1-2	.	TRBD1	TGTGCCAGCAGTGCCGACAGGGTATTTTTGGATGGCTACACCTTC	CASSADRVFLDGYTF
TRBV28	13	TRBJ1-3	.	.	TGTGCCAGCAGTCCACTAGCCGGAAACACCATATATTTT	CASSPLAGNTIYF
TRBV28	17	TRBJ2-1	.	TRBD2	TGTGCCAGCAGTTCGACCTACGGGACTAGCGGGAGTGGTGAGCAGTTCTTC	CASSSTYGTSGSGEQFF
TRBV6-1	14	TRBJ2-7	.	.	TGTGCCAGCAGAACCTCGGGGGGCAGCTACGAGCAGTACTTC	CASRTSGGSYEQYF
TRBV29-1	12	TRBJ1-1	.	TRBD1	TGCAGCGTTGGGGAAGGGACAGGAGAAGCTTTCTTT	CSVGEGTGEAFF
TRBV30	12	TRBJ1-4	.	.	TGTGCCTGGAGTGTAGGGGGGGAAAAACTGTTTTTT	CAWSVGGEKLFF
TRBV4-2	15	TRBJ2-1	.	TRBD1	TGTGCCAGCAGCCAAGACAGGACAGGGACCAATGAGCAGTTCTTC	CASSQDRTGTNEQFF
TRBV19	14	TRBJ1-1	.	TRBD1	TGTGCCAGTACCCCGGGGACAGCGAACACTGAAGCTTTCTTT	CASTPGTANTEAFF
TRBV27	17	TRBJ2-2	.	TRBD1	TGTGCCAGCAGTTCGAGGGGGCCTCTACTAGACACCGGGGAGCTGTTTTTT	CASSSRGPLLDTGELFF
TRBV15	18	TRBJ1-5	.	.	TGTGCCACCAGCAGAGATCCTTCCAGTACCTATAGCAATCAGCCCCAGCATTTT	CATSRDPSSTYSNQPQHF
TRBV6-1	11	TRBJ2-1	.	.	TGTGCCAGCAGTGAAGGTCTGGGATGGTTCTTC	CASSEGLGWFF
TRBV11-3	12	TRBJ2-1	.	TRBD1	TGTGCCAGCAGCTCAGGGACAGGGGGGCAGTTCTTC	CASSSGTGGQFF
TRBV19	14	TRBJ1-2	few	TRBD1	TGTGCCAGTAGTCCCACGGACAGGGACTATGGCTACACCTTC	CASSPTDRDYGYTF
TRBV11-3	12	TRBJ2-1	once	TRBD1	TGTGCCAGCAGCCGGGACAGTGTTGAGCAGTTCTTC	CASSRDSVEQFF
TRBV2	13	TRBJ2-7	once	TRBD1	TGTGCCAGCAGTGATGGGACAGGGAACGAGCAGTACTTC	CASSDGTGNEQYF
TRBV13	15	TRBJ1-1	.	.	TGTGCCAGCAGCAAGACCCCAATGGGGAGCACTGAAGCTTTCTTT	CASSKTPMGSTEAFF
TRBV6-5	13	TRBJ2-7	.	.	TGTGCCAGCAGTTACCGGGGCACCTACGAGCAGTACTTC	CASSYRGTYEQYF
TRBV28	16	TRBJ1-5	.	TRBD1	TGTGCCAGCAGTCTCGCCCTGGACAGGAGTTATCAGCCCCAGCATTTT	CASSLALDRSYQPQHF
TRBV28	13	TRBJ1-1	.	.	TGTGCCAGCAGTTTAACGGCGCTCACTGAAGCTTTCTTT	CASSLTALTEAFF
TRBV4-1	17	TRBJ2-1	.	TRBD2	TGCGCCAGCAGCCAAAATCCACCGGGACTAAAAAGCAATGAGCAGTTCTTC	CASSQNPPGLKSNEQFF
TRBV6-5	13	TRBJ1-1	.	.	TGTGCCAGCAGTTACTCGGTTCACACTGAAGCTTTCTTT	CASSYSVHTEAFF
TRBV19	15	TRBJ1-3	.	.	TGTGCCAGTAGTACGCCGGGCTCCCCTGGAAACACCATATATTTT	CASSTPGSPGNTIYF
TRBV30	11	TRBJ1-1	few	.	TGTGCCTGGGGGGTGAACACTGAAGCTTTCTTT	CAWGVNTEAFF
TRBV7-8	16	TRBJ1-5	.	TRBD1	TGTGCCAGCAGCCCCGAGGCGACAGGGGGCAATCAGCCCCAGCATTTT	CASSPEATGGNQPQHF
TRBV27	14	TRBJ2-7	.	.	TGTGCCAGCAGTCCGCAGGGGTCAGGCTACGAGCAGTACTTC	CASSPQGSGYEQYF
TRBV28	12	TRBJ1-1	.	.	TGTGCCAGCAGTTTGGGGAACACTGAAGCTTTCTTT	CASSLGNTEAFF
TRBV4-1	14	TRBJ2-7	.	.	TGCGCCAGCAGCCAAGATCGAGGGTCGTACGAGCAGTACTTC	CASSQDRGSYEQYF
TRBV4-1	15	TRBJ1-1	.	.	TGCGCCAGCAGCCAAAGGAGGCTGGGAGACACTGAAGCTTTCTTT	CASSQRRLGDTEAFF
TRBV5-6	14	TRBJ2-7	.	.	TGTGCCAGCAGCTTGGGGGGGTCCCTCTACGAGCAGTACTTC	CASSLGGSLYEQYF
TRBV19	15	TRBJ1-2	once	.	TGTGCCAGTAGTCCAACTCTTGGGGGGTCCGATGGCTACACCTTC	CASSPTLGGSDGYTF
TRBV19	21	TRBJ2-6	.	TRBD1	TGTGCCAGTACCTTAATGTGGGACAGGGGAAATCTCGGGTCTGGGGCCAACGTCCTGACTTTC	CASTLMWDRGNLGSGANVLTF
TRBV5-5	11	TRBJ1-2	.	.	TGTGCCAGCAGCTTTTCTGTTGGCTACACCTTC	CASSFSVGYTF
TRBV7-9	17	TRBJ2-7	.	TRBD2	TGTGCCAGCAGCTCCCATGCAGGCGGGAGGACCACCTACGAGCAGTACTTC	CASSSHAGGRTTYEQYF
TRBV28	13	TRBJ2-1	.	.	TGTGCCAGCAGTTTAACACCCTACAATGAGCAGTTCTTC	CASSLTPYNEQFF
TRBV27	14	TRBJ2-1	.	TRBD2	TGTGCCAGCACCGGACTAGCGGGAGGTGGGGGGCAGTTCTTC	CASTGLAGGGGQFF
TRBV2	14	TRBJ2-6	.	.	TGTGCCAGCAGTCCGGCTGCCATGACCAACGTCCTGACTTTC	CASSPAAMTNVLTF
TRBV29-1	14	TRBJ2-4	.	TRBD1	TGCAGCGTTGAAGGGACAGGGACCAATATTGTTCAGTACTTC	CSVEGTGTNIVQYF
TRBV13	15	TRBJ1-4	.	.	TGTGCCAGCAGCTTTAGCCGGGACGGAAATGAAAAACTGTTTTTT	CASSFSRDGNEKLFF
TRBV6-5	15	TRBJ2-6	.	.	TGTGCCAGCAGTTATGGACAGCTAGGGGCCAACGTCCTGACTTTC	CASSYGQLGANVLTF
TRBV6-5	15	TRBJ2-5	.	.	TGTGCCAGCAGTTACTCAGATGACGGCGCCCGGACCCAGTACTTC	CASSYSDDGARTQYF
TRBV28	16	TRBJ1-1	.	.	TGTGCCAGCAGCTTTGGGGCAGAGGGGATGAACACTGAAGCTTTCTTT	CASSFGAEGMNTEAFF
TRBV5-6	17	TRBJ2-3	.	TRBD1	TGTGCCAGCAGCCGAGGACAGGGGGCTGGGATCACAGATACGCAGTATTTT	CASSRGQGAGITDTQYF
TRBV4-3	15	TRBJ2-1	.	.	TGCGCCAGCAGCCGAGACAGGACCTCCTACAATGAGCAGTTCTTC	CASSRDRTSYNEQFF
TRBV2	14	TRBJ2-1	.	.	TGTGCCAGCAGTGAATCGGAAGAGTTAAATGAGCAGTTCTTC	CASSESEELNEQFF
TRBV28	12	TRBJ1-2	.	.	TGTGCCAGCAGTTTACGAGGGGATGGCTACACCTTC	CASSLRGDGYTF
TRBV5-1	16	TRBJ1-1	once	.	TGCGCCAGCAGCTTGGATGGGGGCCCGGGGGGCACTGAAGCTTTCTTT	CASSLDGGPGGTEAFF
TRBV30	13	TRBJ2-7	.	.	TGTGCCTGGAGTGTAGGCCTATCGGGCGAGCAGTACTTC	CAWSVGLSGEQYF
TRBV28	15	TRBJ1-2	.	.	TGTGCCAGCAGTTTAAGGGCAGGGCCTGCCTATGGCTACACCTTC	CASSLRAGPAYGYTF
TRBV27	13	TRBJ1-2	.	.	TGTGCCAGCAGTAGTAGTCAGGTCAGGGGCTACACCTTC	CASSSSQVRGYTF
TRBV7-9	13	TRBJ2-1	.	.	TGTGCCAGCAGCTTAGAGATGACTAATGAGCAGTTCTTC	CASSLEMTNEQFF
TRBV9	14	TRBJ2-7	many	TRBD2	TGTGCCAGCAGCGTAGACGGGAGGGGTCTCGAGCAGTACTTC	CASSVDGRGLEQYF